The TCR beta chain under discussion was sequenced for a study of PD-1 blockade in classical Hodgkin lymphoma. Study-level results: Possible causes of repertoire differences, disease activity or prior therapy, remain undefined. Reported baseline diversity: healthy donors highest, relapsed/refractory patients lowest.

Sequenced by immunoSEQ multiplex PCR; TCRdb stores in-frame clones only, minus some. The sample has over 20,000 clones, about 87% seen once. The CDR3 is 16 residues long. From germline, CDR1 is LNHDA and CDR2 SQIVND (reference sequence). Deletions cut 5 bases from V and 0 bases from J, with 15 bases between. Concerning this clone itself: What it binds is unknown.

The time point is: newly diagnosed, previously untreated cHL patient sample. Magnetic negative selection was used to purify CD8+ T cells from thawed PBMCs. Newly diagnosed, untreated classical Hodgkin lymphoma PBMCs served as comparison. This clonotype was obtained from a human donor with classical Hodgkin lymphoma. The sample consisted of CD8+ T cells from blood. The chain recombines TRBV19 with TRBJ2-3, with D perhaps matching TRBD2 (5 bases). The CDR3 loop is CASSPMLGGSTDTQYF. CDR3 nucleotide sequence: TGTGCCAGTAGTCCCATGCTCGGAGGTAGCACAGATACGCAGTATTTT.